Listed below are T cell receptor beta chains from one sample, sequenced in a study of shared clonotypes between healthy human individuals. Sequencing used immunoSEQ multiplex PCR; TCRdb keeps in-frame clones, though not all of them. The table records some 320,000 clones, roughly 84% of them present only once. Material: memory CD8+ T cells sorted from blood. Receptors were obtained from a man between 18 and 35 years old in good health. Each CDR3 is given with its conserved first and last residue. A D gene is named only where the DNA matches it firmly. Size is stated for part of the rows, as once, few or many counts, or as a class when the clone is expanded.

TRBJ2-3 - TRBV6-6 - TGTGCCAGCAGTTGGGTAAAAGACACAGATACGCAGTATTTT CASSWVKDTDTQYF
TRBJ1-5 - TRBV7-8 - TGTGCCAGCAGCTTCGAAACGATTAGCAATCAGCCCCAGCATTTT CASSFETISNQPQHF
TRBJ1-6 - TRBV5-4 - TGTGCCAGCAGCAACGGGGCAGGGGTGTTGAGTTCACCCCTCCACTTT CASSNGAGVLSSPLHF
TRBJ2-7 - TRBV28 TRBD1 TGTGCCAGCAGTGTACCGGGACAGGGGGCCTCCGTCTACGAGCAGTACTTC CASSVPGQGASVYEQYF
TRBJ1-2 few TRBV5-1 - TGCGCCAGCAGCTTGTACGGGGAAGGCTACACCTTC CASSLYGEGYTF
TRBJ1-2 many TRBV7-2 TRBD1 TGTGCCAGCAGCTCGGGACAGATCTATGGCTACACCTTC CASSSGQIYGYTF
TRBJ1-1 - TRBV5-1 - TGCGCCAGCAGCTCGATCCAGGGGTTTTCACCTAACACTGAAGCTTTCTTT CASSSIQGFSPNTEAFF
TRBJ2-1 - TRBV6-6 TRBD1 TGTGCCAGCAGTGCCGAGGGACAGGAGTATTACAATGAGCAGTTCTTC CASSAEGQEYYNEQFF
TRBJ2-7 many TRBV2 TRBD2 TGTGCCAGCAGAGTCAATAGCGGGACTAGCGGTCCCTACGAGCAGTACTTC CASRVNSGTSGPYEQYF
TRBJ1-2 - TRBV6-6 - TGTGCCAGCAGTTACTCTCTGGGTCTGGATGGCTACACCTTC CASSYSLGLDGYTF
TRBJ2-5 - TRBV11-2 - TGTGCCAGCAGCTTTTCGGTGGGGCTTCGAGAGACCCAGTACTTC CASSFSVGLRETQYF
TRBJ2-6 - TRBV9 - TGTGCCAGCAGCCCAGGGGCTGGGGCCAACGTCCTGACTTTC CASSPGAGANVLTF